These 25 T cell receptor beta chains came from one sample sequenced in a study of T cell responses to AZD1222 COVID-19 vaccine. Clones were read by immunoSEQ multiplex PCR, and TCRdb kept only the in-frame ones, dropping some. The table records some 110,000 clones, roughly 89% of them present only once. This material consisted of peripheral blood, taken 28 days after the second AZD1222 dose. The source of these receptors is an adult who received the AZD1222 COVID-19 vaccine.

This clone was seen once. V gene TRBV5-4 combines with J gene TRBJ1-2, with 9 bases fitting TRBD1. The germline CDR1 and CDR2 sequences are SGHNT and YYREEE (reference sequence). Unmatched junction bases numbered 3, after V lost 1 base and J lost 5 bases. This CDR3 has 14 amino acids. CDR3 loop: CASSLTGGWYGYTF. The DNA for the CDR3 is TGTGCCAGCAGCTTGACAGGGGGCTGGTATGGCTACACCTTC.

V is TRBV2 and J is TRBJ1-2; TRBD1 agrees at 9 bases. This CDR3 spans 12 amino acids. The V gene's germline CDR1 is SNHLY and CDR2 FYNNEI. Unmatched junction bases numbered 3, after V lost 11 bases and J lost 2 bases. The CDR3 protein is CAGGQGNYGYTF. DNA of the CDR3: TGTGCCGGGGGACAGGGAAACTATGGCTACACCTTC.

As concerns this clone: This specimen includes other DNA sequences encoding the same CDR3. CDR3 protein: CASSEGDRDTGELFF. The DNA for the CDR3 is TGTGCCAGCAGTGAAGGGGACAGGGACACCGGGGAGCTGTTTTTT. The V and J genes are TRBV25-1 and TRBJ2-2, with TRBD1 identical over 9 bases. CDR1 and CDR2 from the germline V gene are MGHDK and SYGVNS. This CDR3 region has 15 residues. V was clipped by 2 bases and J by 3 bases; unmatched bases: 1.

V gene TRBV29-1 combines with J gene TRBJ2-1, with 7 bases aligning to TRBD2. The CDR3 is made up of 15 amino acids. Germline V gives CDR1 SQVTM, CDR2 ANQGSEA. V was pared by 6 bases and J by 4 bases, with 12 bases of the junction left unmatched. The DNA of the CDR3 is TGCAGCGTCCCATGGGAGGGTACCCTATACAATGAGCAGTTCTTC. This gives the protein CSVPWEGTLYNEQFF.

J is TRBJ2-7 and V is TRBV5-5; 14 positions agree with TRBD2. Germline V gene sequence: CDR1 SGHKS, CDR2 YYEKEE (reference sequence). V gave up 3 bases and J gave up 3 bases; unmatched junction bases: 5. The CDR3 totals 16 residues. Written as DNA, the CDR3 is TGTGCCAGCAGCTCGGGACTAGCGGGAGTGAGCTACGAGCAGTACTTC. It translates to CASSSGLAGVSYEQYF.

CDR3 in DNA: TGTGCCAGTAGTCGGGGGGACAGGGGGCACGAGCAGTACTTC. Its protein is CASSRGDRGHEQYF. The chain uses TRBV19 and TRBJ2-7; 12 bases are shared with TRBD1. The CDR3 sequence is 14 residues long. Per the germline V gene, CDR1 is LNHDA and CDR2 is SQIVND (reference sequence). V was clipped by 5 bases and J by 5 bases; unmatched bases: 4.

This clone is a singleton in its sample. V gene TRBV30 combines with J gene TRBJ2-1; 11 nucleotides match TRBD2. The trim removed 1 base at V and 7 bases at J, leaving 9 bases unmatched. There are 16 residues in the CDR3. Germline-derived CDR1 and CDR2 are GTSNPN and SVGIG (reference sequence). For the CDR3, the DNA is TGTGCCTGGAGTGCCGGAACTAGCGGGAGAGAAAATGAGCAGTTCTTC. As protein: CAWSAGTSGRENEQFF.

J is TRBJ2-1 and V is TRBV3-1 (or the pseudogene TRBV3-2); D unresolved. The CDR3 totals 11 residues. The germline V gene encodes CDR1 LGHDT and CDR2 YNNKEL (reference sequence). V lost 4 bases and J 5 bases, leaving 3 bases between the germline ends. CDR3 coding DNA: TGTGCCAGCAGCCTCCACAATGAGCAGTTCTTC. Residues: CASSLHNEQFF.

The V call is TRBV28, the J call TRBJ1-1; weak D call: TRBD1 (5 bases). Trimming took off 6 bases at V and 6 bases at J, with 17 bases between the two ends. This CDR3 is built from 14 residues. The V gene's germline CDR1 is MDHEN and CDR2 SYDVKM. The CDR3 sequence is CASRSTGRKAEAFF. The CDR3 DNA follows: TGTGCCAGCAGAAGTACAGGTCGGAAGGCTGAAGCTTTCTTT.

The chain links TRBV11-2 to TRBJ1-2; no reliable D call. Germline V gives CDR1 SGHAT, CDR2 FQNNGV. The V gene lost 1 base and the J gene lost 0 bases, with 9 bases spanning the gap. The CDR3 runs 15 residues. The CDR3 loop reads CASSLGAPSNYGYTF. DNA for the CDR3: TGTGCCAGCAGCTTAGGGGCACCTTCTAACTATGGCTACACCTTC.

V usage is TRBV24-1 and J usage is TRBJ2-7, with 8 bases lining up with TRBD1. The CDR3 loop spans 16 amino acids. J gave up 0 bases and V 3 bases, and 6 bases lay outside the gene matches. Germline V gene lookup returns CDR1 KGHDR and CDR2 SFDVKD. Here the CDR3 DNA reads TGTGCCACCAGTGATCCCCTTACAGGGGGCTCCTACGAGCAGTACTTC. This codes for CATSDPLTGGSYEQYF.

The CDR3 DNA reads TGTGCCAGCTCACTGCAGGGCTACAATGAGCAGTTCTTC. It specifies CASSLQGYNEQFF. The chain recombines TRBV18 with TRBJ2-1, with D possibly being TRBD1 (5 bases). The CDR3 is 13 amino acids. The germline CDR1 and CDR2 sequences are KGHSH and LQKENI. Trimming removed 4 bases at V and 3 bases at J, with 7 bases between.

The gene calls are TRBV28 and TRBJ2-7; D is perhaps TRBD1 (6 bases). The V gene's germline CDR1 is MDHEN and CDR2 SYDVKM. The CDR3 spans 13 residues. Trimming left V 3 bases short and J 5 bases short, with 11 bases between. The DNA for the CDR3 is TGTGCCAGCAGTTTTTACAGGGTCCACGAGCAGTACTTC. Its translation is CASSFYRVHEQYF.

The rearrangement joins TRBV5-8 to TRBJ1-2, with 12 bases identical to TRBD1. Losses at the gene ends were 0 bases for V and 8 bases for J; bases not matched to a gene: 8. Germline CDR1 and CDR2: SGHTS and YDEGEE. This CDR3 has 16 residues. The CDR3 DNA sequence: TGTGCCAGCAGCTTGGCCTTGGGGACAGGGGGCTTGGGCTACACCTTC. Amino acids: CASSLALGTGGLGYTF. Looking up the rest from reference TRBV5-8 and TRBJ1-2 gives the full variable domain: EAGVTQSPTHLIKTRGQQATLRCSPISGHTSVYWYQQALGLGLQFLLWYDEGEERNRGNFPPRFSGRQFPNYSSELNVNALELEDSALYLCASSLALGTGGLGYTFGSGTRLTVV.

The rearrangement links TRBV11-2 to TRBJ1-2, with 12 nucleotides matching TRBD1. The CDR3 spans 15 residues. Germline V gene data show CDR1 as SGHAT and CDR2 as FQNNGV. J lost 7 bases, V lost 6 bases, and 9 bases had no gene match. Written as DNA, the CDR3 is TGTGCCAGCAGACCTACCGGGACAGGGGGCTCTGGCTACACCTTC. As protein: CASRPTGTGGSGYTF.

The chain recombines TRBV28 with TRBJ1-1, with 7 bases fitting TRBD1. The CDR3 contains 16 residues. Trimming cost V 2 bases and J 7 bases; bases outside gene matches: 13. CDR1 is MDHEN and CDR2 is SYDVKM in the germline V gene. CDR3 sequence reads: CASSLRTGRGGLEAFF. The CDR3 region has the DNA TGTGCCAGCAGTTTAAGGACAGGACGGGGGGGACTTGAAGCTTTCTTT.

This clone appeared once. The chain uses TRBV2 and TRBJ1-2, with 7 bases fitting TRBD1. The CDR3 loop spans 15 amino acids. Unmatched junction bases numbered 12, after V lost 8 bases and J lost 3 bases. Germline V gene sequence: CDR1 SNHLY, CDR2 FYNNEI. The DNA for the CDR3 is TGTGCCAGCCGAGAACAGGGGCACCATTACTATGGCTACACCTTC. This translates into CASREQGHHYYGYTF.

The rearrangement joins TRBV5-1 to TRBJ2-1; D not certain. CDR3 length: 14 residues. CDR1 and CDR2 from the germline V gene are SGHRS and YFSETQ. V lost 0 bases and J lost 3, with 7 bases in between. The CDR3 protein is CASSLEGRYNEQFF. In DNA form, the CDR3 reads TGCGCCAGCAGCTTGGAAGGCCGCTACAATGAGCAGTTCTTC.

This chain connects TRBV27 to TRBJ1-2; 10 bases map to TRBD1. The CDR3 is 14 amino acids. From germline, CDR1 is MNHEY and CDR2 SMNVEV (reference sequence). V lost 5 bases to trimming and J lost 5 bases; unmatched junction nucleotides: 5. CDR3 in amino acids: CASSHGTGVYGYTF. The CDR3, as DNA: TGTGCCAGCAGTCACGGGACAGGGGTTTATGGCTACACCTTC.

The rearrangement joins TRBV29-1 to TRBJ1-2; no firm D call. The CDR3 runs to 12 residues. Germline CDR1 and CDR2: SQVTM and ANQGSEA. With 5 bases removed from V and 2 bases from J, the gap between germline ends came to 9 bases. The CDR3 region has the DNA TGCAGCGTTTTGATACAGAACTATGGCTACACCTTC. This codes for CSVLIQNYGYTF.

The chain links TRBV29-1 to TRBJ2-7; TRBD2 is a possible D gene (5 bases). The germline gives CDR1 SQVTM, CDR2 ANQGSEA. V was clipped by 7 bases and J by 6 bases, with 19 bases between them. The CDR3 runs to 13 residues. CDR3 DNA sequence: TGCAGCGGCGGGTCGGTCTCGAGGAGCGAGCAGTACTTC. This translates into CSGGSVSRSEQYF.

In DNA, the CDR3 is TGTGCCAGCAGTTACTCGCGAGGTACTGAAGCTTTCTTT. As protein: CASSYSRGTEAFF. The chain carries TRBV6-5 and TRBJ1-1; D is unresolved. This CDR3 has 13 amino acids. V gave up 0 bases and J gave up 5 bases, with 7 bases separating them. Germline CDR1 reads MNHEY; CDR2 reads SVGAGI.

This clone has a single count. The gene calls are TRBV5-8 and TRBJ1-3; TRBD1 matches 9 bases. Germline CDR1 and CDR2: SGHTS and YDEGEE. The V segment lost 4 bases and the J segment 4 bases; nucleotides outside the gene matches: 6. The CDR3 is 15 residues long. The CDR3: CASSLGTGSGNTIYF. The CDR3 DNA sequence: TGTGCCAGCAGCCTAGGGACAGGGTCCGGAAACACCATATATTTT.

The chain recombines TRBV21-1 with TRBJ2-1; TRBD2, the table's D call, was not compared with the DNA. TRBV21-1 is described as a pseudogene. The CDR3 extends over 18 amino acids. The CDR3 nucleotides are TGTGCCAGCAGCAAAGTACTAGCGGGAGGGAGATCCTACAATGAGCAGTTCTTC. Protein: CASSKVLAGGRSYNEQFF.

The gene calls are TRBV12-5 and TRBJ1-1; the match to TRBD1 covers 7 bases. V lost 7 bases and J lost 0; bases outside the gene matches: 8. The CDR3 is 15 amino acids. CDR1 is LGHNT, CDR2 FRNRAP, per germline. CDR3 sequence: CASAPSGGMNTEAFF. The CDR3 bases are TGTGCTAGTGCCCCCTCAGGGGGGATGAACACTGAAGCTTTCTTT.